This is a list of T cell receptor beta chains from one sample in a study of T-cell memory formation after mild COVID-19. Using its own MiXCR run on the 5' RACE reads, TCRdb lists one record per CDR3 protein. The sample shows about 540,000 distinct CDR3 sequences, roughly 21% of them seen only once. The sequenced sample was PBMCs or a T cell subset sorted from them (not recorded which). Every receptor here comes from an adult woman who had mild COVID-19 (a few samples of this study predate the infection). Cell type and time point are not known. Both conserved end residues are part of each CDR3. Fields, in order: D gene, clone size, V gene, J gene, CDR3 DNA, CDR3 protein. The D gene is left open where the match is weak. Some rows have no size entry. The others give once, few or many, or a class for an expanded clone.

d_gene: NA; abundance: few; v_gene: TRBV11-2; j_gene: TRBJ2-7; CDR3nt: TGTGCCAGCAGCTTAGATCCTCTACTAGCAGTAACCTACGAGCAGTACTTC; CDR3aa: CASSLDPLLAVTYEQYF
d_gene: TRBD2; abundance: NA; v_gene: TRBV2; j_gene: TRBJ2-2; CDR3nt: TGTGCCAGCAGTTGGACTAGCGGGGGGTCCCTGGACACCGGGGAGCTGTTTTTT; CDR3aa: CASSWTSGGSLDTGELFF
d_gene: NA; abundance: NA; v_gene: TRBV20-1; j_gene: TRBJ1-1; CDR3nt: TGCAGTGCTAGAGAAGTGGGAAGAGTACTGGTAGCTGAAGCTTTCTTT; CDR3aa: CSAREVGRVLVAEAFF
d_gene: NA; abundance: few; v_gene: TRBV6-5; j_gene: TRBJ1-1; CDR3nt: TGTGCCAGCAGTTTGTTTTATACCATGAACACTGAAGCTTTCTTT; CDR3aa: CASSLFYTMNTEAFF
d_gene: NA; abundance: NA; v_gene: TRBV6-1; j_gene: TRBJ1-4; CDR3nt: TGTGCCAGCAGTGAAATCGGCCGGGAGTACGAAAAACTGTTTTTT; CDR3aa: CASSEIGREYEKLFF
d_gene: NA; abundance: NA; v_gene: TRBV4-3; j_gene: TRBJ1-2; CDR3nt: TGCGCCAGCAGCCAAGCTCCAACAGGGAAGGCCCTCTATGGCTACACCTTC; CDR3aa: CASSQAPTGKALYGYTF
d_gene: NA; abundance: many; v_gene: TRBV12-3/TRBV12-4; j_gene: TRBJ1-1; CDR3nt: TGTGCCAGCAGTTTATTGGTGGGGAAGACTGAAGCTTTCTTT; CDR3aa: CASSLLVGKTEAFF
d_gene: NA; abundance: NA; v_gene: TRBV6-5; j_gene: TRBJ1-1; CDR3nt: TGTGCCAGCAGTTACTCCACACCCGGGACAATGGGAGGCACTGAAGCTTTCTTT; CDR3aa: CASSYSTPGTMGGTEAFF
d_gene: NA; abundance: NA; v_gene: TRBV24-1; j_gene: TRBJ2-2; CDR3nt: TGTGCCACCAGTGATCGGGCGCCGACGAACACCGGGGAGCTGTTTTTT; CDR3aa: CATSDRAPTNTGELFF
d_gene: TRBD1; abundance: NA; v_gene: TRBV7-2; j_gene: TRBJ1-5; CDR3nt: TGTGCCAGCAGCTTAGCGGGACAGGGTATCAATCAGCCCCAGCATTTT; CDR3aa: CASSLAGQGINQPQHF
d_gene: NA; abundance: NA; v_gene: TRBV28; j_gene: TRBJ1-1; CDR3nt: TGTGCCAGCAGTTTCTCGACAGGAAACTGGAACACTGAAGCTTTCTTT; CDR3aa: CASSFSTGNWNTEAFF
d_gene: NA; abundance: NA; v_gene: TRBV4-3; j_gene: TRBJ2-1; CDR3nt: TGCGCCAGCAGCCGGGCGGGAAATAAGGGCAATGAGCAGCTCTTC; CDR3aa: CASSRAGNKGNEQLF
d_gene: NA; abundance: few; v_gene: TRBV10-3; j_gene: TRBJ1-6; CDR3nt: TGTGCCATCAGTGAGGGACAAAATAATTCACCCCTCCACTTT; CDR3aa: CAISEGQNNSPLHF
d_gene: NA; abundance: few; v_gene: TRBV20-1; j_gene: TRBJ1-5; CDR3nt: TGCAGTGCTAGCCCGGCGACGGATAGCAATCAGCCCCAGCATTTT; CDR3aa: CSASPATDSNQPQHF
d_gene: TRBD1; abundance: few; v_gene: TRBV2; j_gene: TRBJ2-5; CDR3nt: TGTGCCAGTTCAGGACAGGGCGGGTCAGAGACCCAGTACTTC; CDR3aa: CASSGQGGSETQYF
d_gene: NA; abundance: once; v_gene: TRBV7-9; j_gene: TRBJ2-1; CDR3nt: TGTGCCAGCAGCTCTCTGTCTTTTGGGGAGCAGTTCTTC; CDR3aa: CASSSLSFGEQFF
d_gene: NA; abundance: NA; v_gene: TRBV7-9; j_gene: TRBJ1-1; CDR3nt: TGTGCCAGCAGACCCGATCTGAACACTGAAGCTTTCTTT; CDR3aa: CASRPDLNTEAFF
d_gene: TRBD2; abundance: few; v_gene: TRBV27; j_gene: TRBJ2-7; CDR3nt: TGTGCCAGCAGTTTAGCGGGGGGCGTCGGAGGCGAGCAGTACTTC; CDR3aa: CASSLAGGVGGEQYF
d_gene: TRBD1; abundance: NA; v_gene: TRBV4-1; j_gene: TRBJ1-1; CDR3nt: TGCGCCAGCAGCCAAAGGGACAGCGGGACTGAAGCTTTCTTT; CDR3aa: CASSQRDSGTEAFF
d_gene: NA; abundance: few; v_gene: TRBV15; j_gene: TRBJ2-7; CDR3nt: TGTGCCACCAGCGAAGGGGACCGTTGGCACTTC; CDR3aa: CATSEGDRWHF
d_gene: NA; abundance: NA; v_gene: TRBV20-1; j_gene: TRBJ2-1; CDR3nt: TGCAGTGTCGGAGGCCTTCGGCCTTACAATGAGCAGTTCTTC; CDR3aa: CSVGGLRPYNEQFF
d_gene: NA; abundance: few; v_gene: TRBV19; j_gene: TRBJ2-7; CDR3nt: TGTGCCAGTAGTATCGGACAGTTCTACGAGCAGTACTTC; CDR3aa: CASSIGQFYEQYF
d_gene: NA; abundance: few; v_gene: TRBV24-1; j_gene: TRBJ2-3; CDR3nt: TGTGCCACCAGTGCCCTAAGGTCGGCGGGAGTAAAGGGGGTCGATACGCAGTATTTT; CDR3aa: CATSALRSAGVKGVDTQYF
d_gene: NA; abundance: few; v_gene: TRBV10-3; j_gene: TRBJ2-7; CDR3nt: TGTGCCATCAGTGAGTCCGGGGGCCCCATGGTGGGGGAGCAGTACTTC; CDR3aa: CAISESGGPMVGEQYF
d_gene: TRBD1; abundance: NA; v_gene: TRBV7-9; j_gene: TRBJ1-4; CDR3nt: TGTGCCAGCAGCTTATTGGACAGGGGTTTGAATTCGGGGGAAAAACTGTTTTTT; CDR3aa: CASSLLDRGLNSGEKLFF
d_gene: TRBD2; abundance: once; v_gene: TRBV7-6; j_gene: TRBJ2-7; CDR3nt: TGTGCCAGCAACCTCTCGCCCGGGACTAGCGGTCCCTACGAGCAGTACTTC; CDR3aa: CASNLSPGTSGPYEQYF
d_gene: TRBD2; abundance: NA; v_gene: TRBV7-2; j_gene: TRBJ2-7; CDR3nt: TGTGCCAGCAGCCCCGGACTAGCTGCCACCTACGAGCAGTACTTC; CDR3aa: CASSPGLAATYEQYF
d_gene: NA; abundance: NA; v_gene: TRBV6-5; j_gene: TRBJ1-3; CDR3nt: TGTGCCAGCAGTTCCGGGCTTGGAGGACACACCATATATTTT; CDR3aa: CASSSGLGGHTIYF